A single sample gave rise to the 27 T cell receptor beta chains below, sequenced in a study of T cells in tumors after PD-1 blockade. Libraries were prepared by immunoSEQ multiplex PCR; TCRdb keeps only in-frame clonotypes and omits some of them. The sample holds 5,000 to 6,500 clones, 80% to 85% seen once. The material was PBMCs, obtained after anti-PD-1 therapy. These receptors came from a human donor with advanced basal cell or squamous cell carcinoma (not recorded which).

This clone was recorded a few times. The chain uses TRBV7-2 and TRBJ1-5; 10 bases agree with TRBD1. V shed 3 bases and J 7 bases; nucleotides not matched to a gene: 6. This CDR3 has 15 amino acids. Germline V gene sequence: CDR1 SGHTA, CDR2 FQGNSA. The CDR3 reads CASSLQPGQGQPQHF. CDR3 nucleotide sequence: TGTGCCAGCAGCTTGCAACCGGGACAGGGGCAGCCCCAGCATTTT.

The chain links TRBV9 to TRBJ2-3; D remains ambiguous. Germline assignment: CDR1 SGDLS and CDR2 YYNGEE. The CDR3 is made up of 11 amino acids. Trimming pared 2 bases from V and 5 bases from J, leaving 3 bases between. Written as DNA, the CDR3 is TGTGCCAGCAGCGTGGGAGATACGCAGTATTTT. This codes for CASSVGDTQYF.

The V call is TRBV5-1, the J call TRBJ1-4, with 9 bases fitting TRBD1. V dropped 3 bases and J dropped 2; count of bases not matched to a gene: 5. The CDR3 has 16 residues. From germline, CDR1 is SGHRS and CDR2 YFSETQ. The CDR3 DNA follows: TGCGCCAGCAGCTCCACAGGGGGCAATACTAATGAAAAACTGTTTTTT. Residues: CASSSTGGNTNEKLFF.

The V call is TRBV10-2, the J call TRBJ1-1; unclear D gene. The length of the CDR3 is 12 residues. Trimming took off 11 bases at V and 2 bases at J, with 12 bases between the two ends. Per the germline V gene, CDR1 is WSHSY and CDR2 is SAAADI. CDR3 residues: CAAAQVNTEAFF. The CDR3 nucleotides are TGCGCCGCAGCCCAGGTTAACACTGAAGCTTTCTTT.

The chain is built from TRBV7-9 and TRBJ1-4; 7 nucleotides align to TRBD1. This CDR3 spans 18 amino acids. The germline gives CDR1 SEHNR, CDR2 FQNEAQ (reference sequence). Trimming cost V 4 bases and J 0 bases; bases outside gene matches: 11. CDR3 region: CASSSPWGTDTTNEKLFF. In DNA form, the CDR3 reads TGTGCCAGCAGCTCGCCCTGGGGGACAGACACAACTAATGAAAAACTGTTTTTT. The full variable domain, rest sourced from reference TRBV7-9 and TRBJ1-4, is DTGVSQNPRHKITKRGQNVTFRCDPISEHNRLYWYRQTLGQGPEFLTYFQNEAQLEKSRLLSDRFSAERPKGSFSTLEIQRTEQGDSAMYLCASSSPWGTDTTNEKLFFGSGTQLSVL.

This clone was picked up one time. In DNA, the CDR3 is TGCAGCGTTGGCGGACAGGGCCCCAATGAGCAGTTCTTC. Protein: CSVGGQGPNEQFF. The chain combines TRBV29-1 with TRBJ2-1, with TRBD1 matching 8 bases. The CDR3 is 13 amino acids. V gave up 4 bases and J gave up 6 bases; unmatched junction bases: 5. Looked up from germline, CDR1 is SQVTM and CDR2 is ANQGSEA.

The sample holds one count of this clone. This chain links TRBV24-1 with TRBJ1-2; D is unclear. The germline gives CDR1 KGHDR, CDR2 SFDVKD. V dropped 9 bases and J dropped 4 bases, with 14 bases sitting between them. The CDR3 runs 13 residues. CDR3 residues: CATGSRSGYGYTF. The CDR3, as DNA: TGTGCCACCGGCAGTCGGTCGGGCTATGGCTACACCTTC.

The chain has TRBV10-2 and TRBJ2-7; 10 bases match TRBD1. V dropped 6 bases and J dropped 4; count of bases not matched to a gene: 12. The CDR3 totals 16 residues. Germline V gene data show CDR1 as WSHSY and CDR2 as SAAADI. The CDR3 reads CASRFETGGAVYEQYF. The CDR3 coding sequence is TGCGCCAGCAGATTCGAGACAGGGGGCGCGGTATACGAGCAGTACTTC.

The rearrangement joins TRBV10-1 to TRBJ2-2; D is unclear. The CDR3 consists of 13 residues. CDR1 and CDR2 from the germline V gene are WNHNN and SYGVQD (reference sequence). V lost 4 bases and J lost 5, with 8 bases in between. In DNA form, the CDR3 reads TGCGCCAGCAGTGCAGCTTGGACCGGGGAGCTGTTTTTT. Protein product: CASSAAWTGELFF.

The chain has TRBV3-1 (or the pseudogene TRBV3-2) and TRBJ2-1, with 8 bases aligning to TRBD2. Germline CDR1 and CDR2: LGHDT and YNNKEL (reference sequence). This CDR3 is 15 amino acids long. J was trimmed by 3 bases and V by 5 bases; bases with no gene match: 6. The CDR3 DNA reads as TGTGCCAGCAGCAACGGGGGGGAGGGCTACAATGAGCAGTTCTTC. It encodes CASSNGGEGYNEQFF.

V usage is TRBV7-8 and J usage is TRBJ2-1; TRBD1 matches at 9 bases. The CDR3 spans 17 residues. CDR1 is SGHVS and CDR2 is FQNEAQ in the germline V gene. After removal of 1 base from V and 7 bases from J, the junction contained 11 bases not matched to a gene. CDR3 loop: CASSLGALWDRENEQFF. The CDR3 DNA follows: TGTGCCAGCAGCTTAGGAGCTCTGTGGGACAGGGAGAATGAGCAGTTCTTC.

The V and J genes are TRBV7-2 and TRBJ2-5; 16 nucleotides match TRBD2. The CDR3 runs 16 residues. V shed 4 bases and J 2 bases; nucleotides not matched to a gene: 1. In germline, CDR1 is SGHTA, CDR2 FQGNSA. DNA of the CDR3: TGTGCCAGCAGCTGGGGACTAGCGGGGGGGCAAGAGACCCAGTACTTC. This codes for CASSWGLAGGQETQYF.

The chain is built from TRBV19 and TRBJ1-1, with D possibly being TRBD1 (5 bases). The CDR3 covers 18 residues. Trimming took 5 bases from V and 0 from J, leaving 22 bases between them. Germline CDR1 is LNHDA and CDR2 is SQIVND (reference sequence). The CDR3 spells CASSFTGTSYSLNTEAFF. As DNA, the CDR3 is TGTGCCAGTAGTTTCACCGGGACTTCCTATTCCCTGAACACTGAAGCTTTCTTT.

The CDR3 sequence is CASSLGRRVNTEAFF. CDR3 coding DNA: TGCGCCAGCAGCTTGGGCAGGAGGGTGAACACTGAAGCTTTCTTT. This chain joins TRBV5-1 and TRBJ1-1; no definite D call. CDR3 length: 15 residues. V was shortened by 0 bases and J by 0 bases, with 9 bases between the two germline ends. Germline CDR1 is SGHRS and CDR2 is YFSETQ.

As to this clone: A junction boundary mismatches the germline segment, possibly from a read error. This rearrangement joins TRBV7-2 to TRBJ2-3; 12 bases align to TRBD1. The CDR3 extends over 15 amino acids. CDR1 and CDR2 (germline): SGHTA, FQGNSA. CDR3 residues: CASRLGTGGPDTQYF. The CDR3 DNA reads as TGTGCCAGCAGGTTAGGGACAGGGGGCCCAGATACGCAGTATTTT.

The rearrangement joins TRBV3-1 (or the pseudogene TRBV3-2) to TRBJ1-3; unclear D gene. Between the trimmed V and J ends, which lost 4 bases and 2 bases, there was a span of 12 bases. Germline lookup yields CDR1 LGHDT and CDR2 YNNKEL (reference sequence). The length of the CDR3 is 15 residues. CDR3 sequence reads: CASSPTPKAGNTIYF. CDR3 DNA: TGTGCCAGCAGCCCCACTCCTAAGGCTGGAAACACCATATATTTT.

The genes are TRBV3-1 (or the pseudogene TRBV3-2) and TRBJ2-3; D possibly corresponds to TRBD1 (5 bases). The V end was cut by 1 base, the J end by 4 bases, with 15 bases between. Germline V gene lookup returns CDR1 LGHDT and CDR2 YNNKEL (reference sequence). The length of the CDR3 is 16 residues. The CDR3 loop is CASSQGVRWGPDTQYF. DNA of the CDR3: TGTGCCAGCAGCCAAGGGGTACGGTGGGGCCCAGATACGCAGTATTTT.

This chain uses TRBV7-9 with TRBJ2-7; D uncertain. The germline gives CDR1 SEHNR, CDR2 FQNEAQ (reference sequence). CDR3 length equals 13 residues. V gave up 3 bases and J gave up 2 bases, with 8 bases separating them. This CDR3 reads CASSLGGTYEQYF. CDR3 nucleotide sequence: TGTGCCAGCAGCTTGGGTGGAACCTACGAGCAGTACTTC.

This clone showed up just once. The CDR3 here is CASSYGLDPNNEQFF. The DNA of the CDR3 is TGTGCCAGCAGTTACGGACTAGACCCGAACAATGAGCAGTTCTTC. The V and J genes are TRBV6-5 and TRBJ2-1, with TRBD2 matching 7 bases. The junction had 6 bases not matched to a gene; V was cut back by 2 bases and J by 5 bases. The CDR3 is 15 amino acids. CDR1 and CDR2 from the germline V gene are MNHEY and SVGAGI.

The V call is TRBV18, the J call TRBJ2-3, with D unclear. Germline CDR1 and CDR2: KGHSH and LQKENI. The V end was cut by 4 bases, the J end by 1 base, with 6 bases between. The CDR3 is 13 residues long. Here the CDR3 reads CASSRPGTDTQYF. The DNA for the CDR3 is TGTGCCAGCTCACGCCCAGGCACAGATACGCAGTATTTT.

This chain connects TRBV5-6 to TRBJ2-2; 9 positions agree with TRBD1. With 2 bases clipped from V and 5 bases from J, the junction kept 7 bases outside the gene matches. Germline-derived CDR1 and CDR2 are SGHDT and YYEEEE. The CDR3 contains 16 residues. CDR3 coding DNA: TGTGCCAGCAGCTTAACCGGGACAGGGAGGACCGGGGAGCTGTTTTTT. It translates to CASSLTGTGRTGELFF.

This sequence joins TRBV19 and TRBJ2-2; D is unclear. Germline values: CDR1 LNHDA, CDR2 SQIVND (reference sequence). Between the trimmed V and J ends, which lost 0 bases and 0 bases, there was a span of 11 bases. This CDR3 is built from 17 residues. This CDR3 reads CASSIDRTLANTGELFF. The CDR3, as DNA: TGTGCCAGTAGTATAGATCGCACTCTCGCGAACACCGGGGAGCTGTTTTTT. The whole variable domain, remainder taken from reference TRBV19 and TRBJ2-2, is DGGITQSPKYLFRKEGQNVTLSCEQNLNHDAMYWYRQDPGQGLRLIYYSQIVNDFQKGDIAEGYSVSREKKESFPLTVTSAQKNPTAFYLCASSIDRTLANTGELFFGEGSRLTVL.

The rearrangement joins TRBV18 to TRBJ2-3; TRBD2 aligns across 11 bases. Germline trimming cut 1 base from V and 4 bases from J; bases unmatched to any gene: 16. The CDR3 spans 20 residues. Looked up from germline, CDR1 is KGHSH and CDR2 is LQKENI. CDR3 residues: CASSPQLLAGGKNPPDTQYF. Here the CDR3 DNA reads TGTGCCAGCTCACCACAGCTGCTAGCGGGGGGTAAAAATCCGCCAGATACGCAGTATTTT.

The chain links TRBV7-9 to TRBJ2-2; D is unresolved. The V gene's germline CDR1 is SEHNR and CDR2 FQNEAQ (reference sequence). V lost 3 bases, J lost 4 bases, and 6 bases lay in between. This CDR3 is 13 amino acids long. The CDR3 sequence is CASSFETTGELFF. The CDR3 region has the DNA TGTGCCAGCAGCTTTGAGACCACCGGGGAGCTGTTTTTT.

This clone was counted once. V is TRBV27 and J is TRBJ1-1, with 9 bases identical to TRBD1. The J segment lost 3 bases and the V segment lost 10 bases, leaving 21 bases of the junction unmatched. The CDR3 length is 18 residues. Germline V gene sequence: CDR1 MNHEY, CDR2 SMNVEV (reference sequence). The CDR3 sequence: CAKNPRGTGSWVDTEAFF. Written as DNA, the CDR3 is TGTGCCAAAAACCCTCGGGGGACAGGGTCTTGGGTGGACACTGAAGCTTTCTTT.

The chain combines TRBV6-2 or TRBV6-3 with TRBJ1-2; 8 bases line up with TRBD1. V was pared by 8 bases and J by 5 bases, with 7 bases of the junction left unmatched. In germline, CDR1 is MNHEY, CDR2 SVGEGT. This CDR3 has 13 amino acids. The CDR3 region is CASGRDRRYGYTF. The CDR3 bases are TGTGCCAGCGGCCGGGACAGGCGGTATGGCTACACCTTC.

This clone showed up just once. V usage is TRBV11-1 and J usage is TRBJ2-2, with 7 nucleotides matching TRBD1. This CDR3 has 12 residues. The germline gives CDR1 SGHAT, CDR2 FQDESV (reference sequence). V shed 6 bases and J 9 bases; nucleotides not matched to a gene: 4. The chain's CDR3 is CASRRDSRELFF. CDR3 sequence (DNA): TGTGCCAGCAGGAGGGACAGCCGGGAGCTGTTTTTT.